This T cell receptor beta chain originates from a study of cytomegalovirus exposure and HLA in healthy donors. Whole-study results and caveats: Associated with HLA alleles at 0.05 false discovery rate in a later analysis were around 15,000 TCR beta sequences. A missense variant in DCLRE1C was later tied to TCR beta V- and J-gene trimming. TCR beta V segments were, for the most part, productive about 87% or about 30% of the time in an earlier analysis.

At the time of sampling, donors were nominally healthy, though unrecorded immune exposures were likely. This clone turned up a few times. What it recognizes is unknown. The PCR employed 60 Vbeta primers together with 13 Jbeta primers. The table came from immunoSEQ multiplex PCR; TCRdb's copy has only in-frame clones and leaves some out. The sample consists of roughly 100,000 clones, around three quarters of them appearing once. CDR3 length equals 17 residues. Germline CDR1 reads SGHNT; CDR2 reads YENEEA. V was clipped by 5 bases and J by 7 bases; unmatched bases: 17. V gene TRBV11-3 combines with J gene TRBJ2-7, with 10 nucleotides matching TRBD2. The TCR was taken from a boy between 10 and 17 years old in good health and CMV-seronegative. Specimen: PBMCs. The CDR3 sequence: CASSPQREGRSTGEQYF. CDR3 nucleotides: TGTGCCAGCAGCCCCCAGCGGGAGGGCCGATCGACTGGGGAGCAGTACTTC.